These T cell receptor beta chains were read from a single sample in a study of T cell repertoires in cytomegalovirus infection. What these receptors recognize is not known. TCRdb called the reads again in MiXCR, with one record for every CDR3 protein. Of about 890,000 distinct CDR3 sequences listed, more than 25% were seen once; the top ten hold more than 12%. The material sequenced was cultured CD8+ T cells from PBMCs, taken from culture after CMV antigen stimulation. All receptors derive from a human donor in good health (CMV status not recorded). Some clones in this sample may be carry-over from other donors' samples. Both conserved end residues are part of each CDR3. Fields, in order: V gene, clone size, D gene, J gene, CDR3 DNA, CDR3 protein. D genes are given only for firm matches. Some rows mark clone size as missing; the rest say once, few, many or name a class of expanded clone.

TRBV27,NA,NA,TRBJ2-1,TGTGCCAGCAGTTCCGGATGGGACGGGGAATACTACAATGAGCAGTTCTTC,CASSSGWDGEYYNEQFF
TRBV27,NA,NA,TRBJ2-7,TGTGCCAGCAGCGGCTCGAGCGAGCAGTACTTC,CASSGSSEQYF
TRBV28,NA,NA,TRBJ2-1,TGTGCCAGCAGTTTGGTCAGGGCCGCCTACAATGAGCAGTTCTTC,CASSLVRAAYNEQFF
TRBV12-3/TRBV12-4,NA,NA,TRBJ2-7,TGTGCCAGCAGTTTGTGGGGGGGCAGGTACGAGCAGTACTTC,CASSLWGGRYEQYF
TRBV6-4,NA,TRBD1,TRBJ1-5,TGTGCCAGCACTAGACAGGGGTTGGTCAATCAGCCCCAGCATTTT,CASTRQGLVNQPQHF
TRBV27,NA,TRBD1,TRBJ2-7,TGTGCCAGCAGGGGCTCGGGACAGATTAACGAGCAGTACTTC,CASRGSGQINEQYF
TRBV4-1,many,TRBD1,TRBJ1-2,TGTGCCAGCAGCCTAGGGACAGGTGACTATGGCTACACCTTC,CASSLGTGDYGYTF
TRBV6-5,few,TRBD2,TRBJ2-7,TGTGCCAGCAGTTACTCTCTAGCGGGGGTAATCTACGAGCAGTACTTC,CASSYSLAGVIYEQYF
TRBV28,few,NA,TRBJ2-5,TGTGCCAGCAGTCTTTCTAGCGTCCCCCAGTACTTC,CASSLSSVPQYF
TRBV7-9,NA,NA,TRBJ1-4,TGTGCCAGCAGCTTTGCGGGGGTCACCGAGTTTAGTTATGAAAAACTGTTTTTT,CASSFAGVTEFSYEKLFF
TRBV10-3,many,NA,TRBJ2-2,TGTGCCATCAGTGAGTTCCAGGGAGGTCCGAACACCGGGGAGCTGTTTTTT,CAISEFQGGPNTGELFF
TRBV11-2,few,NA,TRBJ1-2,TGTGCCAGCAGCTTAGGTCTGGGGGCAAGGGGCTACACCTTC,CASSLGLGARGYTF
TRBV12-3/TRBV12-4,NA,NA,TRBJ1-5,TGTGCCAGCAGTTTGAGCGGATACAATCAGCCCCAGCATTTT,CASSLSGYNQPQHF
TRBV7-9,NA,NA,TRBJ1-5,TGTGCCAGCAGCTTCGTAGGGCCCGCGAAGCCCCAGCATTTT,CASSFVGPAKPQHF
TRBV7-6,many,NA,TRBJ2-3,TGTGCCAGCAGCTTGGGCCTAGGAGCAGATACGCAGTATTTT,CASSLGLGADTQYF
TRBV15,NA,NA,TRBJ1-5,TGTGCCACCAGCCTGAACCGGGGCAATCAGCCCCAGCATTTT,CATSLNRGNQPQHF
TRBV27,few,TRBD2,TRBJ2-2,TGTGCCAGCCGTGTGGCCGGGACTAGCGGGGGGTACACCGGGGAGCTGTTTTTT,CASRVAGTSGGYTGELFF
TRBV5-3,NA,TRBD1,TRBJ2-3,TGTGCCAGCAGCGTCAAGACAGGGACGGGAAATGAAGCTACGCAGTATTTT,CASSVKTGTGNEATQYF
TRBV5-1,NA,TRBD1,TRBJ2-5,TGCGCCAGCAGCTTCCCGGGACAGGGGCGCAAAAGCGGGAAGACCCAGTACTTC,CASSFPGQGRKSGKTQYF
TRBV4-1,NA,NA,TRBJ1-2,TGCGCCAGCAGCCACCGGGACGGCCTCTATGGCTACACCTTC,CASSHRDGLYGYTF
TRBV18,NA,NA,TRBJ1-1,TGTGCCAGCTCACCAGATTCCGTCGACGATCCTAACACTGAAGCTTTCTTT,CASSPDSVDDPNTEAFF
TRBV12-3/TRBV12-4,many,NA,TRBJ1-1,TGTGCCAGCAGACAAGGGGACACTGAAGCTTTCTTT,CASRQGDTEAFF
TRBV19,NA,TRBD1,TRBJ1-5,TGTGCCACCCGGGACAGCTATAGCAATCAGCCCCAGCATTTT,CATRDSYSNQPQHF
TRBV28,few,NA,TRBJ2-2,TGTGCCAGCAGTTTGGACAGTTCCATATCCGGGGAGCTGTTTTTT,CASSLDSSISGELFF
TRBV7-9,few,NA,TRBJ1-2,TGTGCCACCTTAGCAGGGATCGGCTATGGCTACACCTTC,CATLAGIGYGYTF
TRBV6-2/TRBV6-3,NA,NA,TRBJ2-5,TGTGCCAGCAGTAGGCAAGGGCGGAGCCAAGAGACCCAGTACTTC,CASSRQGRSQETQYF
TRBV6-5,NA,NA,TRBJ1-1,TGTGCCAGCAAAATTAACGCTGAAGCTTTCTTT,CASKINAEAFF
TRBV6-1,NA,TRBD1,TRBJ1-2,TGTGCCAGCGAGAGATTCCGGGACAGGGTAAACGATGGCTACACCTTC,CASERFRDRVNDGYTF
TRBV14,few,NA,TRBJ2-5,TGTGCCAGCAGCCACTGGATTACTTCCCAAGAGACCCAGTACTTC,CASSHWITSQETQYF
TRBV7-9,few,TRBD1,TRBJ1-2,TGTGCCAGCAGCAGGGGACAGGCGAGTGGCTACACCTTC,CASSRGQASGYTF
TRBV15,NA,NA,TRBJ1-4,TGTGCCACCAGCAGAGCCAAAGGGAGGATAATGCGAGAAAAACTGTTTTTT,CATSRAKGRIMREKLFF
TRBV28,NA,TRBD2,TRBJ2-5,TGTGCCAGCAGCTCCCGGACTAGCCACAAGCAAGAGACCCAGTACTTC,CASSSRTSHKQETQYF
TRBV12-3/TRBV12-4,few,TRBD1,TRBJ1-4,TGTGCCAGCAGTGCTAGGACAGGGAATGAAAAACTGTTTTTT,CASSARTGNEKLFF
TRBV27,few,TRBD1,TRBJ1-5,TGTGCCAGCAGTTCAAACAGGGGCAGGGTGCCCCAGCATTTT,CASSSNRGRVPQHF
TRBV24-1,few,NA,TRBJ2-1,TGTGCCACCAGTGATTCGGGAGCGAACAATGAGCAGTTCTTC,CATSDSGANNEQFF
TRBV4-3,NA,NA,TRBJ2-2,TGCGCCAGCAGCCATTGGCCCCGGGAGCTGTTTTTT,CASSHWPRELFF
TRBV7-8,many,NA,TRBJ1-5,TGTGCCAGCAGCTTAGGGGGGATTTATGGCAATCAGCCCCAGCATTTT,CASSLGGIYGNQPQHF
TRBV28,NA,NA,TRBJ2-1,TGTGCCAGCAGTTTGATAGGGAACAATGAGCAGTTCTTC,CASSLIGNNEQFF
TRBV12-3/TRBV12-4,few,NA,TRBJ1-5,TGTGCCAGCAGTCTGGGACAAAGCTACGATAGCAATCAGCCCCAGCATTTT,CASSLGQSYDSNQPQHF
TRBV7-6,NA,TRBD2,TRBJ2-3,TGTGCCAGCAGCTTATATCCTAGCGGGGCCACAGATACGCAGTATTTT,CASSLYPSGATDTQYF
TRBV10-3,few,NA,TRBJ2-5,TGTGCCATCAGTGAGTCCGTTGCGGGTGACCCAGAGACCCAGTACTTC,CAISESVAGDPETQYF